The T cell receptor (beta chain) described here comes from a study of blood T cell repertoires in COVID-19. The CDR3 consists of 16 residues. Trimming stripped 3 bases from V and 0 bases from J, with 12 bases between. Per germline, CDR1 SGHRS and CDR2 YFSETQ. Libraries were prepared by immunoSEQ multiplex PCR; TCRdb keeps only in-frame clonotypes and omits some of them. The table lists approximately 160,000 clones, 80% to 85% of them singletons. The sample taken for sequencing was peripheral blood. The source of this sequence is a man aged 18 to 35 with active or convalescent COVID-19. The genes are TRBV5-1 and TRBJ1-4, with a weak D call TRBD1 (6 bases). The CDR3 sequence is CASSWDTLATNEKLFF. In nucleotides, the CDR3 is TGCGCCAGCAGCTGGGACACCCTTGCAACTAATGAAAAACTGTTTTTT.